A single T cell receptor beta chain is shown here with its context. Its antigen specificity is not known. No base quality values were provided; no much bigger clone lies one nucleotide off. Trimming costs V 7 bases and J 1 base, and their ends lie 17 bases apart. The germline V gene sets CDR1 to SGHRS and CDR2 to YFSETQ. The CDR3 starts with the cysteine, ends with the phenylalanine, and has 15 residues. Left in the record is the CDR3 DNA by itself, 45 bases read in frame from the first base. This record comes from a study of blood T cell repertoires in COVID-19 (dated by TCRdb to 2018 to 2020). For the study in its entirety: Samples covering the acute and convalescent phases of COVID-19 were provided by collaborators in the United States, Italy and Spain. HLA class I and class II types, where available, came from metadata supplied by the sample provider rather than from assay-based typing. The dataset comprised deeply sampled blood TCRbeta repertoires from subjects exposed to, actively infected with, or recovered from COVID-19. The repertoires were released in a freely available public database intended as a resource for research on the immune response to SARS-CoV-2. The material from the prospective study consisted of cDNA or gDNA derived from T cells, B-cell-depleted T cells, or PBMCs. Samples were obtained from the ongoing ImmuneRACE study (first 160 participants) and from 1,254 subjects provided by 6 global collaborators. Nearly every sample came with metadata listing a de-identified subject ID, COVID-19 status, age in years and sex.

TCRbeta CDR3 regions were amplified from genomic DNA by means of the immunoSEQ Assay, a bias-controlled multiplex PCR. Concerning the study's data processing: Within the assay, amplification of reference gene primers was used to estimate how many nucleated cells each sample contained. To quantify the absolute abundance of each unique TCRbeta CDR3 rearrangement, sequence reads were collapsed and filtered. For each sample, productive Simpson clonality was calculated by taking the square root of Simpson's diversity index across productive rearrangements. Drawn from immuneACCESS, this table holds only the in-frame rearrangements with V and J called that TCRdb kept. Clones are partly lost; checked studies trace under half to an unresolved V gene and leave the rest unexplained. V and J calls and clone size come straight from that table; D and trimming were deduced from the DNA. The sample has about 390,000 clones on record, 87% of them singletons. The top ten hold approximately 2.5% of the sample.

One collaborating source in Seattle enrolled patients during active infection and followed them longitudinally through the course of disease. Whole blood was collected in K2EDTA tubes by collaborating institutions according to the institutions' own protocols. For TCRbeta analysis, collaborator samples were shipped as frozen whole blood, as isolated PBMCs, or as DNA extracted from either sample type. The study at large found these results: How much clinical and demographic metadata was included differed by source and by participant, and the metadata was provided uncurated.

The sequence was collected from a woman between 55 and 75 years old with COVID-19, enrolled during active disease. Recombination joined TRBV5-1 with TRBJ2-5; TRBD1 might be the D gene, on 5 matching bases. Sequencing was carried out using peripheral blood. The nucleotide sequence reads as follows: TGCGCCAGCTGCCCCCAGGGCCAGTCCCAAGAGACCCAGTACTTC. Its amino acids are CASCPQGQSQETQYF.